Described below is a single T cell receptor (beta chain) sequence and its context. Its target is not known. Only in-frame clones appear in the TCRdb table, and some are missing; sequencing was by immunoSEQ multiplex PCR. The table includes around 30,000 clones, less than 95% detected once. This entry belongs to a study of monozygotic twins with cystic fibrosis. Turning to the study itself: Roughly 3.3 micrograms of fragmented DNA underwent 15 PCR cycles for library preparation.

Study-level findings and limits: Median Simpson clonality of 0.0095 suggested naive T cells predominated.

There are 13 residues in the CDR3. The V end lost 1 base, the J end lost 6 bases, and 9 bases lay between the germline ends. Germline CDR1 is MNHEY and CDR2 is SVGAGI. This clonotype was sampled from a girl aged 2 to 10 with cystic fibrosis. The V gene is TRBV6-5, the J gene TRBJ1-2, with no clear D. The sequenced sample consisted of blood. For the CDR3, the DNA is TGTGCCAGCAGTTACTTATTATTTAATGGCTACACCTTC. Translation gives CASSYLLFNGYTF.